This T cell receptor beta chain appears in the sequencing data of a study of graft-versus-host responses after intestinal transplantation. General study findings and limits: Researchers found GvH clones in recipient marrow, and some showed up first in ileum or blood. Some patients had graft-donor T cell macrochimerism, and their allografts showed high graft-versus-host to host-versus-graft clonal ratios. Early post-transplant declines in HvG were associated with peak levels of circulating GvH clones.

This CDR3 has 18 residues. Trimming left V 0 bases short and J 0 bases short, with 17 bases between. In germline, CDR1 is LGHNA, CDR2 YNFKEQ. Profiled with immunoSEQ multiplex PCR; TCRdb holds only in-frame clones, not every one. Found here are under 140,000 clones, around 93% of them singletons; the top ten hold less than 0.55%. With regard to this clone: Its antigen is as yet unknown.

The V and J genes are TRBV4-2 and TRBJ1-1; no clear D gene. The sequence was obtained from a human donor who received an intestinal transplant. The source material was unstimulated CD8+ T cells sorted from spleen or lymph node cells, sampled before intestinal transplant. CDR3 residues: CASSQEGYGGRMNTEAFF. CDR3 DNA: TGTGCCAGCAGCCAAGAAGGATATGGTGGCAGGATGAACACTGAAGCTTTCTTT.